The T cell receptor beta chain under discussion was sequenced for a study of T-cell memory formation after mild COVID-19. TCRdb recomputed calls from the 5' RACE reads with MiXCR, one row per CDR3 protein. Of fewer than 550,000 distinct CDR3 sequences listed, 20% were seen once; the top ten hold 7.5% to 9.5%. Broader study findings: CD4+ clones that contracted lay mainly in CM and EM; CD8+ ones lay in EMRA. Second-wave clones reaching peak frequency on day 37 lacked confirmed SARS-CoV-2 specificity.

Only a few counts were recorded for this clonotype. What it binds is not known. Germline V gene data show CDR1 as SEHNR and CDR2 as FQNEAQ (reference sequence). The ends were cut back, 3 bases at V and 10 bases at J, with 10 bases in the middle. The CDR3 sequence is 12 residues long. The sequence came from an adult woman who had mild COVID-19 (a few samples of this study predate the infection). Cell type and time point are not known. Sequencing was done on a sample of PBMCs or a T cell subset sorted from them (not recorded which). The chain links TRBV7-9 to TRBJ2-1, with D possibly being TRBD1 or TRBD2 (5 bases each). CDR3 in DNA: TGTGCCAGCAGCTTTTATGGGGACGAGCAGTTCTTC. It yields the protein CASSFYGDEQFF.